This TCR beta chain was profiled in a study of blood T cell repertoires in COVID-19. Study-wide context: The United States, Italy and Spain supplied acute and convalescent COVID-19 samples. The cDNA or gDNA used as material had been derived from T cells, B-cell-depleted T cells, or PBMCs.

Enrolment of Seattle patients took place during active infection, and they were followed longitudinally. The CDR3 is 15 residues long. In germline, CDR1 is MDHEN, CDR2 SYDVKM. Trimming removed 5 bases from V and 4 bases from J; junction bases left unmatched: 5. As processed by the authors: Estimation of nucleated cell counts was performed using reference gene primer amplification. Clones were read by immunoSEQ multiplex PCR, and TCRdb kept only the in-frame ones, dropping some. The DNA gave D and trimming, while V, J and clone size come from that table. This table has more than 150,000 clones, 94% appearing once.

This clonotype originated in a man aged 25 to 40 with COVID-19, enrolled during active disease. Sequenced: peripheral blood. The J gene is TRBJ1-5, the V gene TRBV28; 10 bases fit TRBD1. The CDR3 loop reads CASSIGTGENQPQHF. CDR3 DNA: TGTGCCAGCAGTATCGGGACAGGGGAAAATCAGCCCCAGCATTTT.